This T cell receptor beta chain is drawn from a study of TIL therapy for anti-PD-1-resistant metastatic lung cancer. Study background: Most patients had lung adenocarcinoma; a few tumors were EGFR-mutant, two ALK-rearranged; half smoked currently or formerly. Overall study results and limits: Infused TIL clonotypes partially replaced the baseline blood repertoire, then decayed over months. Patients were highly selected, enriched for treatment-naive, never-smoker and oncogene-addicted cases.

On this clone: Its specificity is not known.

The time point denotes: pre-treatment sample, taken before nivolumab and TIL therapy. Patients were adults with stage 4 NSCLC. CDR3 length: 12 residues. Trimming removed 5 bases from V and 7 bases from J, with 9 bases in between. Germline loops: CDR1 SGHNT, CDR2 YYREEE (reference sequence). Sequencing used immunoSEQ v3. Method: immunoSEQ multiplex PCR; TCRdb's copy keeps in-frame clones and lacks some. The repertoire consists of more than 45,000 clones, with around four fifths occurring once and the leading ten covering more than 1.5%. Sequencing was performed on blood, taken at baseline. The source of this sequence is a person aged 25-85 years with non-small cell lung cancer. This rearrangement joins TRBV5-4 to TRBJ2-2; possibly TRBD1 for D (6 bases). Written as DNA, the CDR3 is TGTGCCAGCAGGCAGGGGATCGGGGAGCTGTTTTTT. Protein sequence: CASRQGIGELFF.